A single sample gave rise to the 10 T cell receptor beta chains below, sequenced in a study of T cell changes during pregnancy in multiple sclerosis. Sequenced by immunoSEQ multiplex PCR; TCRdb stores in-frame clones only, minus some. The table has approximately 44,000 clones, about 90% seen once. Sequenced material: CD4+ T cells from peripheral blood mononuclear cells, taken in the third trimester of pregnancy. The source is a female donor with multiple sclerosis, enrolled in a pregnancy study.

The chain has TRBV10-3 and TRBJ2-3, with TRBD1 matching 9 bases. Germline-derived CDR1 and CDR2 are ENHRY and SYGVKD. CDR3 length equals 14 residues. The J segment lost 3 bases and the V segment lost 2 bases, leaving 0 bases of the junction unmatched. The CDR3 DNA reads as TGTGCCATCAGTGAGGGACAGGGGACAGATACGCAGTATTTT. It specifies CAISEGQGTDTQYF.

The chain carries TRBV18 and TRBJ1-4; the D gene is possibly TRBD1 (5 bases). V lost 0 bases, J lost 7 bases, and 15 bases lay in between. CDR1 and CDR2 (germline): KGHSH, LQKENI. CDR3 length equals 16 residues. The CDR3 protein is CASSPPDTSQGEKLFF. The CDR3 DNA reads TGTGCCAGCTCACCACCGGACACATCCCAAGGTGAAAAACTGTTTTTT.

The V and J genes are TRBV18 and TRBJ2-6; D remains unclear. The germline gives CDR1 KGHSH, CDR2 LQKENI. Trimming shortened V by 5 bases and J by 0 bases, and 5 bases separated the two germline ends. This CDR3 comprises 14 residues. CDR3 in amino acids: CASSVDSGANVLTF. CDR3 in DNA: TGTGCCAGCTCAGTAGACTCTGGGGCCAACGTCCTGACTTTC.

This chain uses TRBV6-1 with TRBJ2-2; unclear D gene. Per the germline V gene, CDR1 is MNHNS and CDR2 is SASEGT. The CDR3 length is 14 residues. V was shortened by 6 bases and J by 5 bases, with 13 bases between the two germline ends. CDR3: CASRARPITGELFF. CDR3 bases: TGTGCCAGCAGAGCGCGACCGATAACCGGGGAGCTGTTTTTT.

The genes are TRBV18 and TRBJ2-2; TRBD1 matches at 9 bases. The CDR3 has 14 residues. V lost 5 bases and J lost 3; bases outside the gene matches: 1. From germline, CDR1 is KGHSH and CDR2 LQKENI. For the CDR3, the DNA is TGTGCCAGCTCAAGGGACAGGGACACCGGGGAGCTGTTTTTT. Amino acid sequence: CASSRDRDTGELFF. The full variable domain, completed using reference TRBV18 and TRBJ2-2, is NAGVMQNPRHLVRRRGQEARLRCSPMKGHSHVYWYRQLPEEGLKFMVYLQKENIIDESGMPKERFSAEFPKEGPSILRIQQVVRGDSAAYFCASSRDRDTGELFFGEGSRLTVL.

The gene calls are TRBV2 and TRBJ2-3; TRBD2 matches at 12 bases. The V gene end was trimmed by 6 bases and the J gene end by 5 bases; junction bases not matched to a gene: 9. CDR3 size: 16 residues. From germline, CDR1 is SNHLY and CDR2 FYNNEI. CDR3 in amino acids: CASRKTSGSSGDTQYF. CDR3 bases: TGTGCCAGCAGGAAGACTAGCGGGAGCTCCGGAGATACGCAGTATTTT.

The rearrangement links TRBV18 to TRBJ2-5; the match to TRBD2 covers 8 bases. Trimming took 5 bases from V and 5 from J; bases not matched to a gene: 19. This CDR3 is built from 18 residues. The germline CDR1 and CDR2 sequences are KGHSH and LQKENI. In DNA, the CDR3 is TGTGCCAGCTCAATCCTCGGAGCGGGAGCCAGTCCCTGGGAGACCCAGTACTTC. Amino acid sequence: CASSILGAGASPWETQYF.

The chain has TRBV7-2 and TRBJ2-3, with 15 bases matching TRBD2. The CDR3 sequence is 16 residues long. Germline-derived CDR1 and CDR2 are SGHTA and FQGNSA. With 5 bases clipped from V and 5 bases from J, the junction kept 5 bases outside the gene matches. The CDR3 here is CASSLRTSGRGDTQYF. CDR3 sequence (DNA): TGTGCCAGCAGCCTCCGGACTAGCGGGAGGGGAGATACGCAGTATTTT.

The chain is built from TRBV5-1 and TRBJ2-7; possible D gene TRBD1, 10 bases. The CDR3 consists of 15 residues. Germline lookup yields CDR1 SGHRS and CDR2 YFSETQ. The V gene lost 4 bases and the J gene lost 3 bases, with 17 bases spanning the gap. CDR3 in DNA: TGCGCCAGCAGCGCGGGGGGGACAGGGGTCTACGAGCAGTACTTC. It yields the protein CASSAGGTGVYEQYF.

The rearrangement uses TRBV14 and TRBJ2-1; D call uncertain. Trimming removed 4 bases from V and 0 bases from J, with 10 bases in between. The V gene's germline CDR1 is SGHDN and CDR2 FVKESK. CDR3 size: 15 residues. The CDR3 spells CASSLYPSSYNEQFF. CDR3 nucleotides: TGTGCCAGCAGCCTATACCCGAGCTCCTACAATGAGCAGTTCTTC.